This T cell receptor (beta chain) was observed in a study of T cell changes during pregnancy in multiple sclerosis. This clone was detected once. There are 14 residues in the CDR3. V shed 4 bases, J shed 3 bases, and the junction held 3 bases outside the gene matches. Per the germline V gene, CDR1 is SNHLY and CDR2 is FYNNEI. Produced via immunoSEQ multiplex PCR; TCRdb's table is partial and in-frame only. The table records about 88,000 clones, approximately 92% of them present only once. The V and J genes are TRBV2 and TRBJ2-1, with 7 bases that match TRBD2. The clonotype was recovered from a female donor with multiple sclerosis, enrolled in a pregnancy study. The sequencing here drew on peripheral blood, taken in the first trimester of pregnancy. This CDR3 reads CASSGSSGYNEQFF. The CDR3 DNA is TGTGCCAGCAGTGGGTCTAGCGGCTACAATGAGCAGTTCTTC. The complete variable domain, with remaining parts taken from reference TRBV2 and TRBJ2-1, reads EPEVTQTPSHQVTQMGQEVILRCVPISNHLYFYWYRQILGQKVEFLVSFYNNEISEKSEIFDDQFSVERPDGSNFTLKIRSTKLEDSAMYFCASSGSSGYNEQFFGPGTRLTVL.